This entry features one T cell receptor (beta chain) sequence. The time point here: pretreatment peripheral blood. CDR1 is MNHEY, CDR2 SMNVEV, per germline (reference sequence). The junction had 4 bases not matched to a gene; V was cut back by 5 bases and J by 5 bases. The CDR3 is 15 amino acids. Using immunoSEQ multiplex PCR, the repertoire was profiled, and TCRdb retains in-frame clones only, with some absent. The table has approximately 39,000 clones, about 85% seen once; the top ten hold around 15%. This entry belongs to a study of PD-L1 blockade in urothelial cancer. V gene TRBV27 combines with J gene TRBJ2-5, with 14 bases fitting TRBD2. The TCR comes from a man older than 75 with urothelial cancer. The specimen comprised PBMCs, sampled around atezolizumab (anti-PD-L1) treatment. The CDR3 protein is CASSSGTSGSETQYF. The CDR3 DNA reads as TGTGCCAGCAGTAGCGGGACTAGCGGGAGTGAGACCCAGTACTTC.